Following are 14 T cell receptor beta chains from one sample sequenced in a study of T cells in localized non-small cell lung cancer. Sequenced by immunoSEQ multiplex PCR; TCRdb stores in-frame clones only, minus some. The sample holds 50,000 to 70,000 clones, roughly nine tenths seen once. The sequencing here drew on peripheral blood, taken before any cancer treatment. The receptors here all came from a man aged 35-75 years with stage I lung adenocarcinoma.

V usage is TRBV7-9 and J usage is TRBJ2-5; a possible D gene is TRBD1 (5 bases). Germline V gene data show CDR1 as SEHNR and CDR2 as FQNEAQ (reference sequence). With 10 bases removed from V and 7 bases from J, the gap between germline ends came to 16 bases. The CDR3 spans 12 residues. The CDR3 sequence: CATDSNAGTQYF. The DNA for the CDR3 is TGTGCCACCGACAGTAACGCAGGGACCCAGTACTTC.

The V gene is TRBV19, the J gene TRBJ2-1, with 11 nucleotides matching TRBD2. Germline values: CDR1 LNHDA, CDR2 SQIVND (reference sequence). V lost 4 bases to trimming and J lost 7 bases; unmatched junction nucleotides: 6. CDR3 length equals 15 residues. As DNA, the CDR3 is TGTGCCAGTAGTACTAGGACTAGCGGGCTAAATGAGCAGTTCTTC. This sequence encodes CASSTRTSGLNEQFF.

Remarks on this clone: One end of the junction varies from germline; a read error may be responsible. This rearrangement joins TRBV11-2 to TRBJ2-1, with 11 positions matching TRBD2. CDR3 length: 14 amino acids. Germline CDR1 reads SGHAT; CDR2 reads FQNNGV. The CDR3 here is CASSLAGGINEQFF. As DNA, the CDR3 is TGTGCCAGCAGTTTAGCGGGAGGGATCAATGAGCAGTTCTTC.

The chain combines TRBV9 with TRBJ2-7; D is possibly TRBD1 or TRBD2 (6 bases each). V was trimmed by 0 bases and J by 2 bases, leaving 15 bases between them. The germline CDR1 and CDR2 sequences are SGDLS and YYNGEE. The CDR3 loop spans 16 amino acids. This CDR3 is CASSVGAGHLTYEQYF. The CDR3 nucleotides are TGTGCCAGCAGCGTAGGGGCGGGACACCTTACCTACGAGCAGTACTTC.

The chain has TRBV4-2 and TRBJ2-6, with 11 bases lining up with TRBD1. V lost 4 bases, J lost 1 base, and 6 bases stayed unmatched. The CDR3 sequence is 18 residues long. Germline assignment: CDR1 LGHNA and CDR2 YNFKEQ. As DNA, the CDR3 is TGTGCCAGCAGCCCAGGACAGGGGGCGTCGTCTGGGGCCAACGTCCTGACTTTC. It yields the protein CASSPGQGASSGANVLTF.

The V gene is TRBV19, the J gene TRBJ1-1, with no clear D. This CDR3 has 13 amino acids. The ends were cut back, 9 bases at V and 1 base at J, with 12 bases in the middle. The V gene's germline CDR1 is LNHDA and CDR2 SQIVND (reference sequence). The CDR3 DNA reads TGTGCCAGCGGCGACCTTTGGAACACTGAAGCTTTCTTT. The encoded protein is CASGDLWNTEAFF.

This clone was picked up one time. The V and J genes are TRBV5-1 and TRBJ2-5, with 13 nucleotides matching TRBD2. Germline V gene lookup returns CDR1 SGHRS and CDR2 YFSETQ. With 0 bases clipped from V and 3 bases from J, the junction kept 5 bases outside the gene matches. The CDR3 contains 17 residues. The CDR3 spells CASSLARTSGSEETQYF. In DNA, the CDR3 is TGCGCCAGCAGCTTGGCTAGGACTAGCGGGAGTGAAGAGACCCAGTACTTC.

This clone has just one count. This chain joins TRBV7-9 and TRBJ2-7, with 12 bases lining up with TRBD2. The V segment lost 5 bases and the J segment 2 bases; nucleotides outside the gene matches: 4. This CDR3 is built from 15 residues. From germline, CDR1 is SEHNR and CDR2 FQNEAQ (reference sequence). The CDR3 DNA is TGTGCCAGCAGCCCCAGACTAGCGGGGGCCTACGAGCAGTACTTC. It yields the protein CASSPRLAGAYEQYF.

The chain is built from TRBV19 and TRBJ2-5; D is unclear. The CDR3 is 12 residues long. Germline V gene data show CDR1 as LNHDA and CDR2 as SQIVND (reference sequence). Between the trimmed V and J ends, which lost 4 bases and 3 bases, there was a span of 6 bases. Here the CDR3 DNA reads TGTGCCAGTAGTAAGGGTGAAGAGACCCAGTACTTC. It is translated as CASSKGEETQYF. Combining the CDR3 with reference TRBV19 and TRBJ2-5 gives the whole variable domain DGGITQSPKYLFRKEGQNVTLSCEQNLNHDAMYWYRQDPGQGLRLIYYSQIVNDFQKGDIAEGYSVSREKKESFPLTVTSAQKNPTAFYLCASSKGEETQYFGPGTRLLVL.

This clone was seen once. The V call is TRBV5-1, the J call TRBJ1-5, with TRBD1 as a possible D gene (5 bases). The CDR3 consists of 15 residues. Germline V gene sequence: CDR1 SGHRS, CDR2 YFSETQ. The V end was cut by 7 bases, the J end by 2 bases, with 16 bases between. The CDR3, as DNA: TGCGCCAGCTCGAAAGGGGATCAAGGCAATCAGCCCCAGCATTTT. As protein: CASSKGDQGNQPQHF.

This chain links TRBV5-1 with TRBJ2-7, with TRBD1 matching over 10 bases. The CDR3 consists of 15 residues. CDR1 is SGHRS, CDR2 YFSETQ, per germline. Unmatched junction bases numbered 5, after V lost 0 bases and J lost 5 bases. This CDR3 is CASSLEGQGSNEQYF. The CDR3 DNA is TGCGCCAGCAGCTTGGAGGGACAGGGGTCGAACGAGCAGTACTTC.

V usage is TRBV6-5 and J usage is TRBJ1-3; D is uncertain. CDR3 size: 14 residues. Trimming cost V 5 bases and J 9 bases, with 17 bases left between them. The V gene's germline CDR1 is MNHEY and CDR2 SVGAGI. The CDR3 coding sequence is TGTGCCAGCAGTCGCCGACCTTTAGAGGGCACCATATATTTT. Protein: CASSRRPLEGTIYF.

J is TRBJ2-7 and V is TRBV4-3; 12 nucleotides match TRBD1. V shed 0 bases and J 6 bases; nucleotides not matched to a gene: 3. CDR3 length equals 15 residues. Germline lookup yields CDR1 LGHNA and CDR2 YSLEER. CDR3 DNA: TGCGCCAGCAGCCAAGATAGGGACAGGGGGCGCGAGCAGTACTTC. This encodes CASSQDRDRGREQYF.

This clone was observed once. The DNA for the CDR3 is TGTGCCAGCAGCCCCAGTTGGTCCTACTCTGGGGCCAACGTCCTGACTTTC. This sequence encodes CASSPSWSYSGANVLTF. The chain has TRBV7-2 and TRBJ2-6; D gene ambiguous. V was clipped by 5 bases and J by 0 bases, with 14 bases between them. Germline CDR1 and CDR2: SGHTA and FQGNSA. The CDR3 runs to 17 residues.